This entry concerns a single T cell receptor beta chain. Its antigen is unidentified. Sequencing used immunoSEQ multiplex PCR; TCRdb keeps in-frame clones, though not all of them. Here the sample spans roughly 2.1 million clones, just over 90% being singletons. Germline V gene lookup returns CDR1 SGHDN and CDR2 FVKESK. V lost 0 bases to trimming and J lost 0 bases, with 9 bases between them. The CDR3 runs 16 residues. CD8 cells regarded as naive lacked CD45RO, were positively chosen for CCR7, and omitted terminally differentiated effector memory CD45RA+ cells. The sample belongs to a study of shared clonotypes between healthy human individuals. The study, taken as a whole, reports: Lower generation probabilities were found for non-shared clonotypes than for those shared by all four donors.

The V gene is TRBV14, the J gene TRBJ1-3, with D unresolved. This TCR derives from a young man in good health. Some clones in this sample may be carry-over from other donors' samples. The sample consisted of naive CD8+ T cells from PBMCs. CDR3 nucleotides: TGTGCCAGCAGCCAAGATAACACCCGCTCTGGAAACACCATATATTTT. Its translation is CASSQDNTRSGNTIYF.